This is a list of T cell receptor beta chains from one sample in a study of metastatic and nonmetastatic thyroid tumors. TCRdb reanalyzed the PCR reads with MiXCR. This table has over 20,000 clones, about 16% appearing once. Sequenced sample: tumor tissue. The receptor source for this set is a female donor with papillary thyroid cancer or a benign thyroid nodule (not recorded which). Some clones in this sample may be carry-over from other donors' samples. Each CDR3 is given with its conserved first and last residue. The D gene is left open where the match is weak. Not all rows give a size; the values are once, few, many and, for expanded clones, a class.

CDR3 DNA	CDR3 protein	D gene	CDR3 length	V gene	J gene	clone size
TGCAGTGCTACCCCCGGGACAGGGGTCATTCAGCCCCAGCATTTT	CSATPGTGVIQPQHF	TRBD1	15	TRBV20-1	TRBJ1-5	many
TGCAGTGCTAGAGATGGGCTTTGGGCTCAGCCCCAGCATTTT	CSARDGLWAQPQHF	-	14	TRBV20-1	TRBJ1-5	many
TGTGCCAGCAGGCGCGAAATGAACACTGAAGCTTTCTTT	CASRREMNTEAFF	-	13	TRBV3-1	TRBJ1-1	many
TGTGCCAGCAGTGGGAGTTTTTCCTATGGCTACACCTTC	CASSGSFSYGYTF	-	13	TRBV2	TRBJ1-2	medium-sized
TGTGCCAGCAGCCAAGGCAAGTTGTTGCTCGACACCGGGGAGCTGTTTTTT	CASSQGKLLLDTGELFF	-	17	TRBV14	TRBJ2-2	-
TGTGCCAGAATCCGGGGAGGGCATTATAGCAATCAGCCCCAGCATTTT	CARIRGGHYSNQPQHF	-	16	TRBV13	TRBJ1-5	once
TGCAGTGCCCGGGACAGGGGAAGGGATGGCTACACCTTC	CSARDRGRDGYTF	TRBD1	13	TRBV20-1	TRBJ1-2	-
TGTGCCAGCGGAAAGGGACAGACCTATGGCTACACCTTC	CASGKGQTYGYTF	TRBD1	13	TRBV7-9	TRBJ1-2	many
TGTGCCAGCAGCGGATCAGGGGCGTCCGGCCAGCCCCAGCATTTT	CASSGSGASGQPQHF	-	15	TRBV9	TRBJ1-5	many
TGTGCCAGCTCACCATCTGACAGCCGCGAGCAGTACTTC	CASSPSDSREQYF	-	13	TRBV18	TRBJ2-7	-
TGTGCCAGCAGTCTACTAGCGGACTACACAGATACGCAGTATTTT	CASSLLADYTDTQYF	TRBD2	15	TRBV9	TRBJ2-3	-
TGTGCCAGCAGCCCTATGACAGGGCGCGACAATGAGCAGTTCTTC	CASSPMTGRDNEQFF	TRBD1	15	TRBV9	TRBJ2-1	many
TGCGCCAGCAACTTGGCCCCGGACAGGGCACAAGATACCCAGTACTTC	CASNLAPDRAQDTQYF	TRBD1	16	TRBV5-1	TRBJ2-5	-
TGCGCCAGCAGCTGGGTGAACACCGGGGAGCTGTTTTTT	CASSWVNTGELFF	-	13	TRBV5-1	TRBJ2-2	many
TGTGCCAGCAGAAGGGGTAGCGCGGGAGGGCAAGAGACCAAGTACTTC	CASRRGSAGGQETKYF	TRBD2	16	TRBV3-1	TRBJ2-5	-
TGTGCCAGCAGCGACCCCTCCGGGGAGCTGTTTTTT	CASSDPSGELFF	-	12	TRBV12-3/TRBV12-4	TRBJ2-2	many
TGTGCCAGCAGTGAACTTTTATTGGGGGGGCAGGGTGGCTACACCTTC	CASSELLLGGQGGYTF	-	16	TRBV6-1	TRBJ1-2	many
TGTGCCACCAGTGAGGGGGGTTGGAGTCAGCCCCAGCATTTT	CATSEGGWSQPQHF	-	14	TRBV24-1	TRBJ1-5	many
TGTGCCAGCAGCGTGGGGACAGGGGTACAGGAAAAACTGTTTTTT	CASSVGTGVQEKLFF	TRBD1	15	TRBV9	TRBJ1-4	many
TGTGCCAGCAGCCAAACGACAGGGGGTCCAGGGGGCTACACCTTC	CASSQTTGGPGGYTF	TRBD1	15	TRBV4-2	TRBJ1-2	many
TGTGCCAGCTCACTCTCTAGCGGGAGTTCCGCGAACACCGGGGAGCTGTTTTTT	CASSLSSGSSANTGELFF	TRBD2	18	TRBV18	TRBJ2-2	many
TGTGCCAGCAGACCCCTACCGGGAGGGGGGCACAATGAGCAGTTCTTC	CASRPLPGGGHNEQFF	TRBD2	16	TRBV11-2	TRBJ2-1	few
TGCAGTGCCATAACGGGGGGGGGCCCGGTGGAGCAGTTCTTC	CSAITGGGPVEQFF	TRBD2	14	TRBV20-1	TRBJ2-1	-
TGTGCCAGTAGCTTAGACAGACAGTCCACAGATACGCAGTATTTT	CASSLDRQSTDTQYF	-	15	TRBV11-2	TRBJ2-3	-
TGTGCCAGCAGCCTAGGGACGGGGGGCATCGGTCAGCCCCAGCATTTT	CASSLGTGGIGQPQHF	-	16	TRBV7-6	TRBJ1-5	many
TGTGCCAGCGGCATTCAAGCGGGGTACAATGAGCAGTTCTTC	CASGIQAGYNEQFF	TRBD2	14	TRBV25-1	TRBJ2-1	-
TGTGCCAGCAGCGTGACAGTAGATGCAGTCCAATATACCCAGTACTTC	CASSVTVDAVQYTQYF	-	16	TRBV9	TRBJ2-5	-
TGTGCCAGCAGCCAAGACTCCGACAATGAGCAGTTCTTC	CASSQDSDNEQFF	-	13	TRBV3-1	TRBJ2-1	many
TGTGCCAGCATCTTTCTATGGGGGGTGGCTTGGAACGAGCAGTACTTC	CASIFLWGVAWNEQYF	-	16	TRBV11-2	TRBJ2-7	-
TGCGCCAGCAGCTTGGTTCGGGGGTACAATGAGCAGTTCTTC	CASSLVRGYNEQFF	-	14	TRBV5-1	TRBJ2-1	many
TGTGCCAGCACCTTGGGACTGGCCTACGAGCAGTACTTC	CASTLGLAYEQYF	-	13	TRBV28	TRBJ2-7	medium-sized
TGTGCCAGCAGTGAAGCGGCGGGGCAGCCCCAGCATTTT	CASSEAAGQPQHF	-	13	TRBV6-1	TRBJ1-5	few
TGTGCCAGCTCACCAGGGGGCGGGGACATTCAGTACTTC	CASSPGGGDIQYF	-	13	TRBV18	TRBJ2-4	-
TGTGCCAGCAGCTCCACGGGGATAGGAAATGAAAAACTGTTTTTT	CASSSTGIGNEKLFF	-	15	TRBV5-8	TRBJ1-4	few
TGCGCCGGGGGGGACCACCCCTACGAGCAGTACTTC	CAGGDHPYEQYF	TRBD2	12	TRBV10-2	TRBJ2-7	many
TGTGCCAGCAGCCCAGGACTAGCTGGGACCTACGAGCAGTACTTC	CASSPGLAGTYEQYF	TRBD2	15	TRBV13	TRBJ2-7	many
TGTGCCACCAGCGGGACACCGAACACCGGGGAGCTGTTTTTT	CATSGTPNTGELFF	-	14	TRBV24-1	TRBJ2-2	medium-sized
TGCAGTGCTAGTACAGGGGCAGGGTTTGATCAGCCCCAGCATTTT	CSASTGAGFDQPQHF	TRBD1	15	TRBV20-1	TRBJ1-5	-
TGTGCCAGCAGCTCTACCGGGTCGAACACCGGGGAGCTGTTTTTT	CASSSTGSNTGELFF	-	15	TRBV6-4	TRBJ2-2	many
TGCAGTGCCCGGGAGGAGACTAATGAAAAACTGTTTTTT	CSAREETNEKLFF	-	13	TRBV20-1	TRBJ1-4	many
TGTGCCACCAGCAGAGATGGGGGGAGGGACACTGAAGCTTTCTTT	CATSRDGGRDTEAFF	-	15	TRBV15	TRBJ1-1	many
TGTGCCAGCAGCTCGGACAGGGTATGGGCAGATACGCAGTATTTT	CASSSDRVWADTQYF	TRBD1	15	TRBV9	TRBJ2-3	many
TGTGCCAGCAGCCACTCCCTGATAAACAGGGGTCTGTACTTC	CASSHSLINRGLYF	TRBD1	14	TRBV5-8	TRBJ2-7	many
TGTGCCAGCAGCCCCGGACAGGGAGGCGAGACCCAGTACTTC	CASSPGQGGETQYF	TRBD1	14	TRBV2	TRBJ2-5	many
TGTGCCAGCAGCTCGCGACTAGCGGGGAGCGGGGAGACCCAGTACTTC	CASSSRLAGSGETQYF	TRBD2	16	TRBV4-2	TRBJ2-5	many
TGTGCCAGCAGTTTCAGGGCCTACGAGCAGTACTTC	CASSFRAYEQYF	-	12	TRBV6-2/TRBV6-3	TRBJ2-7	-
TGTGCCAGCAGCCAGAACTTTTCAGCGGGGGGGCCATTAGATACGCAGTATTTT	CASSQNFSAGGPLDTQYF	-	18	TRBV21-1	TRBJ2-3	-
TGCAGTGCCTCGAGCAGACGATACGAGCAGTACTTC	CSASSRRYEQYF	-	12	TRBV20-1	TRBJ2-7	many
TGTGCCAGCAGCCGAAGAATCCGGGACAGGGGATTAGGCGAGCAGTACTTC	CASSRRIRDRGLGEQYF	TRBD1	17	TRBV11-2	TRBJ2-7	many
TGCAGTGCTAGTAAAGGGGCGGTGAACACTGAAGCTTTCTTT	CSASKGAVNTEAFF	-	14	TRBV20-1	TRBJ1-1	many
TGTGCCAGCAGTAGGACAGGGCGGAACACTGAAGCTTTCTTT	CASSRTGRNTEAFF	TRBD1	14	TRBV12-3/TRBV12-4	TRBJ1-1	many
TGCGCCAGCAGCTTGGCCGTGGGACTAGCGCCGTTTACCTACGAGCAGTACTTC	CASSLAVGLAPFTYEQYF	TRBD2	18	TRBV5-1	TRBJ2-7	-
TGTGCCAGCAGTAAGACAGGGAACTATGGCTACACCTTC	CASSKTGNYGYTF	TRBD1	13	TRBV28	TRBJ1-2	medium-sized
TGTGCCAGCAGCGCCGGAGCGGGAACGCAGTATTTT	CASSAGAGTQYF	TRBD2	12	TRBV9	TRBJ2-3	medium-sized
TGTGCCAGCAGCTTAAAACGGGGGTGGACCTACGAGCAGTACTTC	CASSLKRGWTYEQYF	-	15	TRBV11-2	TRBJ2-7	many
TGTGCCACCAGCAGAGCCCCCCTATACGAGCAGTACTTC	CATSRAPLYEQYF	-	13	TRBV15	TRBJ2-7	many
TGTGCCAGCACTGAAGGGCTTGGCTACACCTTC	CASTEGLGYTF	-	11	TRBV2	TRBJ1-2	medium-sized
TGTGCCAGCTCACGAGACAGCCTATACAATGAGCAGTTCTTC	CASSRDSLYNEQFF	-	14	TRBV18	TRBJ2-1	many